These 26 T cell receptor beta chains came from one sample sequenced in a study of response to subunit inactivated influenza vaccine. MiXCR was run by TCRdb on the RT-PCR reads, yielding one entry per CDR3 protein. The profile shows 610,000 or so distinct CDR3 sequences, 13% to 15% of them singletons. The sample was PBMCs from blood, taken roughly 13 days after vaccination. The source of these receptors is a man aged 50 or older who received an inactivated influenza vaccine.

In this sample, this clonotype turned up a few times. V gene TRBV12-3 or TRBV12-4 combines with J gene TRBJ1-3; the D is unclear. The V end was cut by 2 bases, the J end by 0 bases, with 8 bases between. This CDR3 has 15 residues. The CDR3 coding sequence is TGTGCCAGCAGTTTAATTGGGTACTCTGGAAACACCATATATTTT. Amino acids: CASSLIGYSGNTIYF.

This clonotype was counted only a few times. This chain's CDR3 is CASKDVLTDTQYF. CDR3 sequence (DNA): TGCGCCAGCAAGGACGTGTTGACAGATACGCAGTATTTT. The chain links TRBV5-1 to TRBJ2-3, with no clear D. Trimming stripped 6 bases from V and 3 bases from J, with 11 bases between. This CDR3 has 13 residues. CDR1 and CDR2 from the germline V gene are SGHRS and YFSETQ.

In this sample, this clonotype turned up a few times. The V call is TRBV18, the J call TRBJ2-7; no firm D call. Germline CDR1 and CDR2: KGHSH and LQKENI. This CDR3 spans 13 amino acids. The ends were cut back, 3 bases at V and 3 bases at J, with 9 bases in the middle. The CDR3 here is CASSPGSRYEQYF. The CDR3, as DNA: TGTGCCAGCTCACCGGGATCTCGCTACGAGCAGTACTTC. The full variable domain, in which reference TRBV18 and TRBJ2-7 provide the parts outside the CDR3, is NAGVMQNPRHLVRRRGQEARLRCSPMKGHSHVYWYRQLPEEGLKFMVYLQKENIIDESGMPKERFSAEFPKEGPSILRIQQVVRGDSAAYFCASSPGSRYEQYFGPGTRLTVT.

This clonotype was recorded a few times. This chain connects TRBV2 to TRBJ2-3; 8 bases are a match to TRBD1. J lost 5 bases, V lost 6 bases, and 10 bases had no gene match. Germline lookup yields CDR1 SNHLY and CDR2 FYNNEI. There are 15 residues in the CDR3. The CDR3 loop is CASSMGPGGLDTQYF. CDR3 DNA sequence: TGTGCCAGCAGCATGGGGCCAGGGGGCTTAGATACGCAGTATTTT. The variable domain in full, completed from reference TRBV2 and TRBJ2-3, reads EPEVTQTPSHQVTQMGQEVILRCVPISNHLYFYWYRQILGQKVEFLVSFYNNEISEKSEIFDDQFSVERPDGSNFTLKIRSTKLEDSAMYFCASSMGPGGLDTQYFGPGTRLTVL.

The rearrangement links TRBV7-2 to TRBJ2-3; the D gene could be TRBD1 or TRBD2 (6 bases each). Germline values: CDR1 SGHTA, CDR2 FQGNSA. CDR3 size: 15 residues. Trimming took 5 bases from V and 7 from J, leaving 19 bases between them. The CDR3 bases are TGTGCCAGCAGCCCAGGGGTAGCGGAAGTGAATACGCAGTATTTT. Its translation is CASSPGVAEVNTQYF.

This chain joins TRBV6-2 or TRBV6-3 and TRBJ2-1; 9 positions agree with TRBD2. The CDR3 has 20 amino acids. The ends lost 2 bases at V and 0 bases at J; junction bases unmatched: 14. Germline-derived CDR1 and CDR2 are MNHEY and SVGEGT. This CDR3 reads CASSYDLAGSNLNSYNEQFF. CDR3 DNA: TGTGCCAGCAGTTACGACCTAGCGGGATCTAATCTCAACTCCTACAATGAGCAGTTCTTC.

The chain is built from TRBV2 and TRBJ2-1; 8 bases line up with TRBD2. Germline values: CDR1 SNHLY, CDR2 FYNNEI. V gave up 6 bases and J gave up 0 bases; unmatched junction bases: 4. This CDR3 contains 15 residues. The CDR3 spells CASRTGTSSYNEQFF. CDR3 nucleotides: TGTGCCAGCAGAACCGGGACTAGCTCCTACAATGAGCAGTTCTTC.

This clonotype was seen more than once but under ten times. The V gene is TRBV5-1, the J gene TRBJ2-7; TRBD1 matches 8 bases. CDR3 size: 15 residues. Trimming at V came to 0 bases and at J to 3 bases, leaving 5 bases not matched to a gene. Germline V gene data show CDR1 as SGHRS and CDR2 as YFSETQ. The CDR3 loop reads CASSLVFGQGYEQYF. In nucleotides, the CDR3 is TGCGCCAGCAGCTTGGTATTCGGACAGGGCTACGAGCAGTACTTC.

This CDR3 is CASSYRGPPSYEQYF. In nucleotides, the CDR3 is TGTGCCAGCAGTTATCGGGGGCCACCGAGCTACGAGCAGTACTTC. V is TRBV2 and J is TRBJ2-7; either TRBD1 or TRBD2 may supply D (6 bases each). The germline V gene encodes CDR1 SNHLY and CDR2 FYNNEI. V lost 5 bases, J lost 3 bases, and 17 bases lay in between. This CDR3 spans 15 amino acids.

This clonotype was counted many times. The chain couples TRBV7-2 to TRBJ2-2; D ambiguous. This CDR3 contains 13 residues. From germline, CDR1 is SGHTA and CDR2 FQGNSA. Trimming cost V 3 bases and J 6 bases, with 8 bases left between them. The CDR3 region is CASSFPPSGELFF. CDR3 bases: TGTGCCAGCAGCTTCCCGCCCTCCGGGGAGCTGTTTTTT.

The chain carries TRBV6-2 or TRBV6-3 and TRBJ2-1; D is unresolved. Germline lookup yields CDR1 MNHEY and CDR2 SVGEGT. This CDR3 contains 15 residues. The ends were cut back, 10 bases at V and 2 bases at J, with 18 bases in the middle. CDR3 loop: CATRPAVAPYNEQFF. Written as DNA, the CDR3 is TGTGCCACCCGCCCTGCAGTAGCTCCCTACAATGAGCAGTTCTTC.

This clonotype occurred a few times. The J gene is TRBJ1-1, the V gene TRBV9; tentative D call: TRBD1 (6 bases). The CDR3 contains 17 residues. Germline CDR1 is SGDLS and CDR2 is YYNGEE. V lost 3 bases to trimming and J lost 0 bases, with 18 bases between them. The chain's CDR3 is CASSATGTHIMNTEAFF. The CDR3 DNA sequence: TGTGCCAGCAGCGCTACCGGGACACACATCATGAACACTGAAGCTTTCTTT.

This clonotype was found many times. V and J are TRBV24-1 and TRBJ2-1, with D hard to call. V lost 4 bases to trimming and J lost 0 bases, with 6 bases between them. The germline V gene has CDR1 KGHDR and CDR2 SFDVKD. The CDR3 loop spans 14 amino acids. The CDR3, as DNA: TGTGCCACCAGTGAGTCGGGCTCCTACAATGAGCAGTTCTTC. Protein product: CATSESGSYNEQFF.

This chain uses TRBV11-1 with TRBJ2-5; 7 bases are shared with TRBD1. This CDR3 is built from 14 residues. The V gene's germline CDR1 is SGHAT and CDR2 FQDESV (reference sequence). Trimming at V came to 6 bases and at J to 4 bases, leaving 8 bases not matched to a gene. CDR3 in DNA: TGTGCCAGCAGTTTAAGACAGGGCCGAGAGACCCAGTACTTC. Amino acid sequence: CASSLRQGRETQYF.

Only a few counts were recorded for this clonotype. The chain couples TRBV4-1 to TRBJ1-6; D uncertain. This CDR3 has 14 amino acids. V was cut by 0 bases and J by 7 bases, with 7 bases left in between. Per germline, CDR1 MGHRA and CDR2 YSYEKL. Here the CDR3 DNA reads TGCGCCAGCAGCCAAGAAGAGAGAAATTCACCCCTCCACTTT. Protein: CASSQEERNSPLHF.

The chain links TRBV12-3 or TRBV12-4 to TRBJ2-3; 7 bases map to TRBD2. Trimming took 6 bases from V and 3 from J; bases not matched to a gene: 9. This CDR3 spans 15 amino acids. The CDR3 spells CASRPTRGGTDTQYF. The CDR3 DNA sequence: TGTGCCAGCAGACCAACTAGGGGAGGGACAGATACGCAGTATTTT.

The chain couples TRBV7-6 to TRBJ2-5; no clear D. The CDR3 is 14 residues long. The germline V gene encodes CDR1 SGHVS and CDR2 FNYEAQ. Trimming took off 1 base at V and 0 bases at J, with 6 bases between the two ends. CDR3 residues: CASSLGAYQETQYF. The CDR3 bases are TGTGCCAGCAGCTTAGGGGCGTACCAAGAGACCCAGTACTTC.

This clonotype occurred a few times. The J gene is TRBJ2-3, the V gene TRBV12-3 or TRBV12-4; D is unresolved. V was shortened by 0 bases and J by 9 bases, with 1 base between the two germline ends. The CDR3 extends over 10 amino acids. The CDR3 sequence is CASSLATQYF. CDR3 nucleotide sequence: TGTGCCAGCAGTTTAGCAACGCAGTATTTT.

This clonotype appeared many times. Sequence at one end of the junction differs from germline and may be a read error. The rearrangement joins TRBV6-2 or TRBV6-3 to TRBJ2-1, with TRBD1 matching 7 bases. CDR1 MNHEY and CDR2 SVGEGT come from the germline V gene. The CDR3 has 14 amino acids. CDR3 nucleotide sequence: TGCGCCAGTTCTCCGGGACAGCTATACAATGAGCAGTTCTTC. Translating it yields CASSPGQLYNEQFF.

This clonotype was seen only a few times. V usage is TRBV11-1 and J usage is TRBJ2-5, with 8 bases aligning to TRBD2. With V trimmed by 4 bases and J by 3 bases, 13 bases remained unmatched. The germline V gene has CDR1 SGHAT and CDR2 FQDESV (reference sequence). CDR3 length: 17 residues. The CDR3 is CASSSPAGLAGKETQYF. For the CDR3, the DNA is TGTGCCAGCAGCTCCCCCGCTGGACTAGCCGGGAAAGAGACCCAGTACTTC.

This clonotype came up a few times. This chain connects TRBV10-3 to TRBJ2-5, with TRBD2 matching 11 bases. V lost 5 bases, J lost 5 bases, and 10 bases stayed unmatched. Germline lookup yields CDR1 ENHRY and CDR2 SYGVKD. This CDR3 has 16 amino acids. CDR3 region: CAISPASGGPRETQYF. Here the CDR3 DNA reads TGTGCCATCAGTCCGGCTAGCGGGGGGCCGCGGGAGACCCAGTACTTC.

This clonotype was seen a handful of times. The chain combines TRBV10-3 with TRBJ1-1; TRBD1 might be the D (6 bases). The CDR3 covers 14 residues. Germline V CDR1 and CDR2: ENHRY, SYGVKD. V was cut by 6 bases and J by 1 base, with 12 bases left in between. The CDR3 sequence is CAIREQGKNTEAFF. The CDR3 nucleotides are TGTGCCATCAGGGAACAGGGAAAGAACACTGAAGCTTTCTTT.

The V gene is TRBV21-1, the J gene TRBJ1-5. TRBV21-1 is described as a pseudogene. The CDR3 length is 14 residues. The CDR3 protein is CASSQDNHNQPQHF. In DNA, the CDR3 is TGTGCCAGCAGCCAAGACAATCACAATCAGCCCCAGCATTTT.

Only a few counts were recorded for this clonotype. The chain is built from TRBV18 and TRBJ1-1; D is uncertain. Looked up from germline, CDR1 is KGHSH and CDR2 is LQKENI. This CDR3 has 16 amino acids. V lost 2 bases to trimming and J lost 0 bases, with 13 bases between them. CDR3 DNA sequence: TGTGCCAGCTCACCAAAGGCCGGAGTTTTGAACACTGAAGCTTTCTTT. Its protein is CASSPKAGVLNTEAFF.

With regard to this clonotype: A read error may produce the germline difference seen at one junction end. V is TRBV7-9 and J is TRBJ2-3; tentatively, D is TRBD2 (6 bases). There are 11 residues in the CDR3. CDR1 SEHNR and CDR2 FQNEAQ come from the germline V gene (reference sequence). CDR3 protein: CASSQETTGVF. DNA of the CDR3: TGTGCCAGCAGCCAGGAGACCACGGGAGTTTTT.

This clonotype has more than one count but fewer than ten. The genes are TRBV4-3 and TRBJ1-2, with D possibly being TRBD1 (5 bases). The CDR3 loop spans 14 amino acids. Germline assignment: CDR1 LGHNA and CDR2 YSLEER. Between the trimmed V and J ends, which lost 0 bases and 8 bases, there was a span of 13 bases. CDR3 residues: CASSQDGNRNGYTF. The CDR3 DNA follows: TGCGCCAGCAGCCAAGATGGGAACAGGAACGGCTACACCTTC.